This T cell receptor (beta chain) was obtained from a study of blood T cell repertoires in COVID-19. Whole-study context: Whether acute or convalescent, the COVID-19 samples came from the United States, Italy and Spain. From T cells, B-cell-depleted T cells, or PBMCs came the material, which was cDNA or gDNA.

Study processing details: Estimated nucleated cell counts came from reference gene primer amplification. Only in-frame clones appear in the TCRdb table, and some are missing; sequencing was by immunoSEQ multiplex PCR. That table is the source of V, J and clone size, and D and trimming were worked out from the DNA. The sample shows roughly 280,000 clones, 75% to 90% of them seen only once. The table lists this clone with a few counts. The clonotype comes from a woman in her 70s with acute or convalescent COVID-19. Sequenced sample: peripheral blood.

CDR3 residues: CASSSGQGVTEAFF. CDR3 coding DNA: TGTGCCAGCTCGTCGGGACAGGGGGTCACTGAAGCTTTCTTT. The chain uses TRBV18 and TRBJ1-1; 11 bases match TRBD1. After removal of 6 bases from V and 4 bases from J, the junction contained 4 bases not matched to a gene. The CDR3 is 14 amino acids. Germline CDR1 and CDR2: KGHSH and LQKENI.